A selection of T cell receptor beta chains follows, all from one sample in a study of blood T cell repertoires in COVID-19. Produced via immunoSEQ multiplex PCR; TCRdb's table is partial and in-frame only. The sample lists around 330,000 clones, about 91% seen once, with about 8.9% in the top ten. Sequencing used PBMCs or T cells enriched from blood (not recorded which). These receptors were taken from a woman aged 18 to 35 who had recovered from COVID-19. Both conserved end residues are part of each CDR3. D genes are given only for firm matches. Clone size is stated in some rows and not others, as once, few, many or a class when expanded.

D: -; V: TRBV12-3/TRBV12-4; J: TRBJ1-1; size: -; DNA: TGTGCCAGCACCCTTCTCTTGAACACTGAAGCTTTCTTT; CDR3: CASTLLLNTEAFF
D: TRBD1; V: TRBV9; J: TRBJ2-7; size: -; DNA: TGTGCCAGCAGTTATACGGACAGGGGTTACGAGCAGTACTTC; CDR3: CASSYTDRGYEQYF
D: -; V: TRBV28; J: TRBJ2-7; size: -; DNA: TGTGCCAGCAGTATAACCGGGACTGAAGCCTACGAGCAGTACTTC; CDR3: CASSITGTEAYEQYF
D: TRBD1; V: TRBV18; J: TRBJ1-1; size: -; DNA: TGTGCCAGCTCGCGACAGGGGAACACTGAAGCTTTCTTT; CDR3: CASSRQGNTEAFF
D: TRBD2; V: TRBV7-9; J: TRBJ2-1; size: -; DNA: TGTGCCAGCAGCTTTTGGGCACCTAGCGGCGATGAGCAGTTCTTC; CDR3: CASSFWAPSGDEQFF
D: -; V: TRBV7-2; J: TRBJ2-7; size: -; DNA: TGTGCCAGCAGCTTAGAACGGGGGACCTACGAGCAGTACTTC; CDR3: CASSLERGTYEQYF
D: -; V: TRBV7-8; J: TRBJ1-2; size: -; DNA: TGTGCCAGCAGCTTAGATACGGCGGTGGGCTATGGCTACACCTTC; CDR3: CASSLDTAVGYGYTF
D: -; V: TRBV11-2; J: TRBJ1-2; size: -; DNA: TGTGCCAGCAGCCCACAGGTGGGCTATGGCTACACCTTC; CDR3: CASSPQVGYGYTF
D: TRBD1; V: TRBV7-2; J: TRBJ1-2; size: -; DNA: TGTGCCAGCAGCTTAGCCGGGTACAGGGACAGCACCTTC; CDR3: CASSLAGYRDSTF
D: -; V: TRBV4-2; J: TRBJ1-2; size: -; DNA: TGTGCCAGCAGCCAAGATACAGAAACACACTATGGCTACACCTTC; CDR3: CASSQDTETHYGYTF
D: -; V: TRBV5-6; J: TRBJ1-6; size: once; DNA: TGTGCCAGCAGCGGTACAGGGATGTCACCCCTCCACTTT; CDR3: CASSGTGMSPLHF
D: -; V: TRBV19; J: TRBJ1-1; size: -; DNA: TGTGCCAGTAGTATCTACGGAGTGAGGGACTTACTAAACACTGAAGCTTTCTTT; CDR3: CASSIYGVRDLLNTEAFF
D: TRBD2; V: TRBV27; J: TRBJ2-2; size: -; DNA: TGTGCCAGCAGTCCTACCGCTAGCGGGGGGGCCATCACCGGGGAGCTGTTTTTT; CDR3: CASSPTASGGAITGELFF
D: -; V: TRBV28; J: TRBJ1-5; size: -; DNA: TGTGCCAGCAGTTTTCCCCGGTTGAATCAGCCCCAGCATTTT; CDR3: CASSFPRLNQPQHF
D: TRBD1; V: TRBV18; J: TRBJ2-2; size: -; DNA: TGTGCCAGCTCACATGGACAGGCGAACACCGGGGAGCTGTTTTTT; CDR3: CASSHGQANTGELFF
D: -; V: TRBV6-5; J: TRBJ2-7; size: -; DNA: TGTGCCAGCAGCCGGACATACTATACCTACGAGCAGTACTTC; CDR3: CASSRTYYTYEQYF
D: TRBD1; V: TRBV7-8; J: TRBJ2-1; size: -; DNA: TGTGCCAGCAGCTTCGGGACAGGGGCCTACAATGAGCAGTTCTTC; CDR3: CASSFGTGAYNEQFF
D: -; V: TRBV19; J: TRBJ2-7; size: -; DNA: TGTGCCAGTAGTATGGTTCAGGGCTACGAGCAGTACTTC; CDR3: CASSMVQGYEQYF
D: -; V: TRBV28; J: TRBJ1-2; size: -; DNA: TGTGCCAGCAGTGGGCATAGGGGCACGGCCCTTAACTATGGCTACACCTTC; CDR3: CASSGHRGTALNYGYTF
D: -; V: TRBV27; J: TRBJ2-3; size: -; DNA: TGTGCCAGCAGTTTATATCGGGGATCTAGCACAGATACGCAGTATTTT; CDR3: CASSLYRGSSTDTQYF
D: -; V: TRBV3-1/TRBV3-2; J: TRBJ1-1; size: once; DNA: TGTGCCAGCAGCCTGGGACAAGACACTGAAGCTTTCTTT; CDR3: CASSLGQDTEAFF
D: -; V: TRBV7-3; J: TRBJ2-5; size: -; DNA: TGTGCCAGCAGCTCCTCGGGGGGCCCCTCTGAGACCCAGTACTTC; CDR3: CASSSSGGPSETQYF
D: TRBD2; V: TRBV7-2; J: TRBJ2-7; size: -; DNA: TGTGCCAGCAGCCCCCACCGAGAGGGATCGACTAGCGAGGCCTACGAGCAGTACTTC; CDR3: CASSPHREGSTSEAYEQYF
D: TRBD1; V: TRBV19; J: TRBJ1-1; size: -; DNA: TGTGCCAGTAGTATTAGGCGCCAGGGGGGCACTGAAGCTTTCTTT; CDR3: CASSIRRQGGTEAFF
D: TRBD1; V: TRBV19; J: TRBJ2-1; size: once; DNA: TGTGCCAGTACTCCGCCCGCCAGGGGGCAGGGTAGCAATGAGCAGTTCTTC; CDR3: CASTPPARGQGSNEQFF
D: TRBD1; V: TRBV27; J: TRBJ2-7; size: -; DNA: TGTGCCAGCAAGGGACAGGGGACCTCCTACGAGCAGTACTTC; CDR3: CASKGQGTSYEQYF
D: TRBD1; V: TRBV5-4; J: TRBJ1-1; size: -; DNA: TGTGCCAGCAGCGCAGGACAGGGGCCGTATGAAGCTTTCTTT; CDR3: CASSAGQGPYEAFF
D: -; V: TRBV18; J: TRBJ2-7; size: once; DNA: TGTGCCAGCTCACTGACGGGTACCTACAAGCAGTACTTC; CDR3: CASSLTGTYKQYF
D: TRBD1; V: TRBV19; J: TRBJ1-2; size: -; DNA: TGTGCCAGTACTCTCGCCGGGACAGGGGTGCCTAACTATGGCTACACCTTC; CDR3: CASTLAGTGVPNYGYTF
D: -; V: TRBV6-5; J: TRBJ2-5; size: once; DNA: TGTGCCAGCAGACAGGGCAACCAAGAGACCCAGTACTTC; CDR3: CASRQGNQETQYF
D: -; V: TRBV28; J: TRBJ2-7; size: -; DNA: TGTGCCAGCGGAAGCCAGGGGTACGAGCAGTACTTC; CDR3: CASGSQGYEQYF
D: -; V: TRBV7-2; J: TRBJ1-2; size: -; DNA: TGTGCCAGCAGCTTAGTGGGCGTAAACTATGGCTACACCTTC; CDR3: CASSLVGVNYGYTF
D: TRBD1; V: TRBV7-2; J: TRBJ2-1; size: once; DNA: TGTGCCAGCAGCGCAGACAGGGGGGCCTACAATGAGCAGTTCTTC; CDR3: CASSADRGAYNEQFF
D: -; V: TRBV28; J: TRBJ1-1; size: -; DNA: TGTGCCAGCAAGCCGGCAGGGGCTGCTGAAGCTTTCTTT; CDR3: CASKPAGAAEAFF
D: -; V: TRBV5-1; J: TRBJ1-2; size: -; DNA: TGCGCCAGCAGCTTAATTGGGGAGTATGGCTACACCTTC; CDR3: CASSLIGEYGYTF
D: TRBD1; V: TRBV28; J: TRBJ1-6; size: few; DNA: TGTGCCAGCAGTCCGCCCGCCACCGGGACAGAGGATTCACCCCTCCACTTT; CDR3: CASSPPATGTEDSPLHF
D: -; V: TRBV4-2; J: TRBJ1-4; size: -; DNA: TGTGCCAGCAGCCAAGTCTTCACTGCAACTAATGAAAAACTGTTTTTT; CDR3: CASSQVFTATNEKLFF
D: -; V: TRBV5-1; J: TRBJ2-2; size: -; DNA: TGCGCCAGCAGCCCTACTCCGGGACAAAGCACCGGGGAGCTGTTTTTT; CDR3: CASSPTPGQSTGELFF
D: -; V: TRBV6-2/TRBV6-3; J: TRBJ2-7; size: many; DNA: TGTGCCAGCAGTTACTCAGCGACTAGCTACGAGCAGTACTTC; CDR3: CASSYSATSYEQYF
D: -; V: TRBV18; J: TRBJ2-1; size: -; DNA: TGTGCCAGCTCACCTACTGGGGAGACTAAGGTTGAGTTCTTC; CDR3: CASSPTGETKVEFF
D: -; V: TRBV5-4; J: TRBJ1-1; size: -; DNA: TGTGCCAGCAGCTGGACCGGGACAACTAACACTGAAGCTTTCTTT; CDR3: CASSWTGTTNTEAFF
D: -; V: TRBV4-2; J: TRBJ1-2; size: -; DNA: TGTGCCAGCAGCCAAGAACTATGGACTACCACCCCAGCTAACTATGGCTACACCTTC; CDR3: CASSQELWTTTPANYGYTF
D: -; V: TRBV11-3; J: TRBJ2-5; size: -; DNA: TGTGCCAGCAGCCCCTCGGGGTCCGAGACCCAGTACTTC; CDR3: CASSPSGSETQYF
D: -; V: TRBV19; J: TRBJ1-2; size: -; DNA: TGTGCCAGTAGTATACGGAACCCTCGGACAGCGCTCTTC; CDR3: CASSIRNPRTALF
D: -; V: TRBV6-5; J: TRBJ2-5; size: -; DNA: TGTGCCAGCAGTTACATCAGGGATAAGCAGGAGACCCAGTACTTC; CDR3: CASSYIRDKQETQYF
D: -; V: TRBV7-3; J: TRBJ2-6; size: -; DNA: TGTGCCAGCAGCCCGATACGTAGCTCTGGGGCCAACGTCCTGACTTTC; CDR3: CASSPIRSSGANVLTF
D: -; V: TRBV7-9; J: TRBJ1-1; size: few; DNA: TGTGCCAGCAGCTTAGCCGTGACAGGTGGGAGTGATGAAGCTTTCTTT; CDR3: CASSLAVTGGSDEAFF
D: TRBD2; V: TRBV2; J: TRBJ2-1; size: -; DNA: TGTGCCAGCAACCAGCGGGGGGGGGATGAGCAGTTCTTC; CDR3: CASNQRGGDEQFF